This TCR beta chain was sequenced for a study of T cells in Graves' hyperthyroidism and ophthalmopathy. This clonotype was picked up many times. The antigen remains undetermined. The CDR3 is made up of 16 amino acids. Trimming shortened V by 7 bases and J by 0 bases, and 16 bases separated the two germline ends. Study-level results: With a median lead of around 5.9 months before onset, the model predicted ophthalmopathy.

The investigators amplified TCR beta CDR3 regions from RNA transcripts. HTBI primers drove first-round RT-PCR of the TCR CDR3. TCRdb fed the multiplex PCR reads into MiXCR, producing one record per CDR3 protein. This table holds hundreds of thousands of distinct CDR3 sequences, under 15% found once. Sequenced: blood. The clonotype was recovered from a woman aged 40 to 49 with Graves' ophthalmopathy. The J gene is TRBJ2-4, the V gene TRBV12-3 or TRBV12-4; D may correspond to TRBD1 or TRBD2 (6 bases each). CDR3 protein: CASTWRGSGAKNIQYF. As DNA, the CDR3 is TGTGCCAGCACCTGGAGGGGGAGTGGAGCCAAAAACATTCAGTACTTC.